This TCR beta chain was captured in a study of blood T cell repertoires in COVID-19. Overall study: Sites across the United States, Italy and Spain contributed samples from acute and convalescent COVID-19. Sample material is recorded as cDNA or gDNA derived from T cells, B-cell-depleted T cells, or PBMCs.

In the original workflow: It was from reference gene primer amplification that nucleated cell counts were estimated. TCRdb keeps only in-frame clones here, not all; method: immunoSEQ multiplex PCR. V, J and clone size derive from that table, while D and trimming were established from the DNA sequence. The table includes roughly 68,000 clones, about 91% detected once. Sequencing input: peripheral blood. The clonotype originates from a woman in her forties or fifties with active COVID-19.

The CDR3: CTSSPTGGVGQPQHF. DNA of the CDR3: TGCACCAGCAGCCCGACAGGGGGCGTGGGTCAGCCCCAGCATTTT. V gene TRBV1 combines with J gene TRBJ1-5; the D call of TRBD1 is as the table states it, not checked on the DNA. TRBV1 is a pseudogene locus. This CDR3 region has 15 residues.